This T cell receptor beta chain was recovered during a study of shared clonotypes between healthy human individuals. Background on the study: Three plates were used per donor for CD4 naive, three for CD4 memory, two for CD8 naive and one for CD8 memory.

As concerns this clone: What it binds is unknown.

The naive CD8 population came from CD45RO-negative cells selected for CCR7, without terminally differentiated effector memory CD45RA+ cells. Produced via immunoSEQ multiplex PCR; TCRdb's table is partial and in-frame only. The sample contains about 1.9 million clones, roughly 95% of which appear only once. Study-level results: Although depth was large, rarefaction showed that sequencing of the sorted subsets was incomplete. Generally, estimated richness proved larger in naive subsets than it did in memory subsets. It was observed that 5% to 6.5% of naive CD4 clonotypes were shared across a handful of donors.

What was sequenced was naive CD8+ T cells from PBMCs. This clonotype was sampled from a man younger than 35 in good health. Some clones in this sample may be carry-over from other donors' samples.

CDR3 sequence (DNA): TGCGCCAGCAGCCAAGAAGGTTTTAGTACGGTGAACACTGAAGCTTTCTTT. Residues: CASSQEGFSTVNTEAFF. The V and J genes are TRBV4-1 and TRBJ1-1; unclear D gene. Germline lookup yields CDR1 MGHRA and CDR2 YSYEKL. Deletions cut 0 bases from V and 0 bases from J, with 14 bases between. This CDR3 comprises 17 residues.